The 22 T cell receptor beta chains listed next were all sequenced from one sample in a study of T cell changes during pregnancy in multiple sclerosis. Method: immunoSEQ multiplex PCR; TCRdb's copy keeps in-frame clones and lacks some. The data show about 110,000 clones, around 93% seen once. Sequencing was performed on peripheral blood, taken after pregnancy. These receptors were taken from a female donor with multiple sclerosis, enrolled in a pregnancy study.

This sequence joins TRBV9 and TRBJ2-2; D is possibly TRBD1 (5 bases). Trimming took 0 bases from V and 4 from J, leaving 10 bases between them. The CDR3 consists of 15 residues. Germline V gives CDR1 SGDLS, CDR2 YYNGEE. The CDR3 bases are TGTGCCAGCAGCGTAGAGGGGATGAGCACCGGGGAGCTGTTTTTT. Protein sequence: CASSVEGMSTGELFF.

About this clone: One end of the junction varies from germline; a read error may be responsible. The rearrangement uses TRBV28 and TRBJ2-7, with TRBD2 matching 10 bases. The length of the CDR3 is 11 residues. Germline V CDR1 and CDR2: MDHEN, SYDVKM. DNA of the CDR3: TGTGCCAGCAGTAGACTAGCGGGTTGGAACTTC. Translated, it gives CASSRLAGWNF.

The V and J genes are TRBV11-3 and TRBJ2-1, with 14 bases identical to TRBD2. With V trimmed by 4 bases and J by 7 bases, 3 bases remained unmatched. CDR3 length: 15 residues. CDR1 is SGHNT and CDR2 is YENEEA in the germline V gene. The CDR3 region has the DNA TGTGCCAGCAGCTCGTGGACTAGCGGGAGGAATGAGCAGTTCTTC. It specifies CASSSWTSGRNEQFF.

Points on this clone: A junction boundary mismatches the germline segment, possibly from a read error. The CDR3 DNA follows: TGTGCCAGCAGTAAGAACATTCGCAATTCACCCCTCCACTTT. This translates into CASSKNIRNSPLHF. The chain uses TRBV19 and TRBJ1-6; D is undetermined. CDR1 LNHDA and CDR2 SQIVND come from the germline V gene (reference sequence). The CDR3 totals 14 residues.

The V gene is TRBV7-9, the J gene TRBJ1-2; 10 bases match TRBD1. V lost 0 bases to trimming and J lost 6 bases; unmatched junction nucleotides: 7. Looked up from germline, CDR1 is SEHNR and CDR2 is FQNEAQ (reference sequence). The CDR3 contains 16 residues. The CDR3 DNA is TGTGCCAGCAGCTTAGCCTCCGGACAGGGGGTGGATGGCTACACCTTC. Translated: CASSLASGQGVDGYTF.

DNA for the CDR3: TGTGCCAGCCTCTGGGGGGACAGCATTTACAATGAGCAGTTCTTC. Translating gives CASLWGDSIYNEQFF. The V call is TRBV6-1, the J call TRBJ2-1; tentative D call: TRBD1 (7 bases). V was cut by 8 bases and J by 4 bases, with 18 bases left in between. Germline V gene lookup returns CDR1 MNHNS and CDR2 SASEGT. This CDR3 is built from 15 residues.

V gene TRBV7-9 combines with J gene TRBJ1-2, with D hard to call. V was pared by 3 bases and J by 8 bases, with 10 bases between. Germline V gene data show CDR1 as SEHNR and CDR2 as FQNEAQ (reference sequence). This CDR3 is built from 12 residues. This CDR3 reads CASSFGLSGYTF. The DNA of the CDR3 is TGTGCCAGCAGCTTTGGACTTAGCGGCTACACCTTC.

The rearrangement links TRBV5-6 to TRBJ2-5; TRBD1 matches 12 bases. The CDR3 extends over 15 amino acids. The V and J ends lost 4 bases and 5 bases, in that order; junction bases with no gene match: 6. The germline gives CDR1 SGHDT, CDR2 YYEEEE. CDR3 region: CASSRGQGAWETQYF. CDR3 coding DNA: TGTGCCAGCAGCCGGGGACAGGGGGCTTGGGAGACCCAGTACTTC. The complete variable domain, with remaining parts taken from reference TRBV5-6 and TRBJ2-5, reads DAGVTQSPTHLIKTRGQQVTLRCSPKSGHDTVSWYQQALGQGPQFIFQYYEEEERQRGNFPDRFSGHQFPNYSSELNVNALLLGDSALYLCASSRGQGAWETQYFGPGTRLLVL.

J is TRBJ1-1 and V is TRBV7-9, with 7 nucleotides matching TRBD1. J was trimmed by 4 bases and V by 3 bases; bases with no gene match: 2. Germline V lookup: CDR1 SEHNR, CDR2 FQNEAQ (reference sequence). This CDR3 region has 13 residues. CDR3 residues: CASSFDRATEAFF. CDR3 nucleotide sequence: TGTGCCAGCAGCTTTGACAGGGCCACTGAAGCTTTCTTT.

This clone was recorded once. The genes are TRBV7-8 and TRBJ1-4; D gene ambiguous. The CDR3 totals 15 residues. CDR1 SGHVS and CDR2 FQNEAQ come from the germline V gene. V was pared by 3 bases and J by 3 bases, with 11 bases between. CDR3 sequence: CASSLEGRPNEKLFF. As DNA, the CDR3 is TGTGCCAGCAGCTTGGAGGGCCGGCCTAATGAAAAACTGTTTTTT.

This clone was seen just once. The rearrangement links TRBV13 to TRBJ2-7, with 9 bases identical to TRBD2. This CDR3 region has 16 residues. Germline V gene data show CDR1 as PRHDT and CDR2 as FYEKMQ (reference sequence). With V trimmed by 1 base and J by 0 bases, 4 bases remained unmatched. DNA for the CDR3: TGTGCCAGCAGCTTAGTACTAGCGGGCCACTCCTACGAGCAGTACTTC. This gives the protein CASSLVLAGHSYEQYF.

V usage is TRBV27 and J usage is TRBJ2-7; 7 bases are a match to TRBD1. The length of the CDR3 is 15 residues. Germline-derived CDR1 and CDR2 are MNHEY and SMNVEV (reference sequence). Losses at the gene ends were 6 bases for V and 3 bases for J; bases not matched to a gene: 11. The CDR3 DNA follows: TGTGCCAGCAGACCACACAGGGGTAAGGGCTACGAGCAGTACTTC. Encoded protein: CASRPHRGKGYEQYF.

The chain couples TRBV19 to TRBJ2-7; D is possibly TRBD1 (5 bases). From germline, CDR1 is LNHDA and CDR2 SQIVND (reference sequence). Trimming left V 2 bases short and J 2 bases short, with 16 bases between. The CDR3 totals 16 residues. The DNA for the CDR3 is TGTGCCAGTAGTATAAGGGGCCAGGTGGGCCCCTACGAGCAGTACTTC. Translated: CASSIRGQVGPYEQYF. The complete variable domain, with remaining parts taken from reference TRBV19 and TRBJ2-7, reads DGGITQSPKYLFRKEGQNVTLSCEQNLNHDAMYWYRQDPGQGLRLIYYSQIVNDFQKGDIAEGYSVSREKKESFPLTVTSAQKNPTAFYLCASSIRGQVGPYEQYFGPGTRLTVT.

The chain has TRBV2 and TRBJ1-3; weak D call: TRBD1 (6 bases). Trimming took off 8 bases at V and 5 bases at J, with 13 bases between the two ends. There are 13 residues in the CDR3. The germline CDR1 and CDR2 sequences are SNHLY and FYNNEI. CDR3 sequence (DNA): TGTGCCAGCGCAACAGGGTTTAGAAACACCATATATTTT. Amino acid sequence: CASATGFRNTIYF.

The rearrangement links TRBV7-8 to TRBJ1-5; TRBD1 might be the D (6 bases). Germline assignment: CDR1 SGHVS and CDR2 FQNEAQ. V was trimmed by 1 base and J by 7 bases, leaving 14 bases between them. The CDR3 runs to 15 residues. CDR3 in amino acids: CASSLGGGIGQPQHF. For the CDR3, the DNA is TGTGCCAGCAGCTTAGGAGGGGGAATCGGCCAGCCCCAGCATTTT. Together with reference TRBV7-8 and TRBJ1-5, the CDR3 gives the full variable domain: GAGVSQSPRYKVAKRGQDVALRCDPISGHVSLFWYQQALGQGPEFLTYFQNEAQLDKSGLPSDRFFAERPEGSVSTLKIQRTQQEDSAVYLCASSLGGGIGQPQHFGDGTRLSIL.

The rearrangement joins TRBV7-2 to TRBJ1-1, with TRBD1 as a possible D gene (5 bases). The V and J ends lost 1 base and 8 bases respectively, with 11 bases between them. The CDR3 is 13 amino acids. From germline, CDR1 is SGHTA and CDR2 FQGNSA. The CDR3 DNA reads TGTGCCAGCAGCTTAGTCACGGGGGGGGAAGCTTTCTTT. It translates to CASSLVTGGEAFF.

V is TRBV6-5 and J is TRBJ1-2; perhaps TRBD1 as D (6 bases). This CDR3 has 14 amino acids. V lost 0 bases, J lost 5 bases, and 10 bases lay in between. CDR1 is MNHEY and CDR2 is SVGAGI in the germline V gene. CDR3 DNA sequence: TGTGCCAGCAGTTACTCGAGGCAGGGGTATGGCTACACCTTC. The encoded protein is CASSYSRQGYGYTF.

The rearrangement links TRBV18 to TRBJ2-7; unclear D gene. Germline V gene data show CDR1 as KGHSH and CDR2 as LQKENI. V was clipped by 9 bases and J by 3 bases, with 15 bases between them. This CDR3 region has 13 residues. The DNA of the CDR3 is TGTGCCAGTACTACCGGCTCCAACTACGAGCAGTACTTC. Protein sequence: CASTTGSNYEQYF.

The chain employs TRBV6-6 and TRBJ2-7; D gene unclear. Germline CDR1 and CDR2: MNHNY and SVGAGI (reference sequence). V lost 0 bases, J lost 3 bases, and 15 bases lay in between. The CDR3 loop spans 16 amino acids. The CDR3 region is CASSYSSGGGVYEQYF. As DNA, the CDR3 is TGTGCCAGCAGTTACTCGAGTGGTGGCGGAGTCTACGAGCAGTACTTC.

The chain couples TRBV5-5 to TRBJ1-6; D possibly corresponds to TRBD1 (6 bases). Trimming shortened V by 3 bases and J by 7 bases, and 17 bases separated the two germline ends. Germline V gene lookup returns CDR1 SGHKS and CDR2 YYEKEE (reference sequence). There are 16 residues in the CDR3. CDR3 amino acids: CASSYNQGLGNSPLHF. CDR3 DNA sequence: TGTGCCAGCAGCTACAATCAGGGGCTGGGAAATTCACCCCTCCACTTT.

This chain connects TRBV4-1 to TRBJ1-4, with D possibly TRBD1 on 5 matching bases. V was trimmed by 2 bases and J by 0 bases, leaving 16 bases between them. Germline-derived CDR1 and CDR2 are MGHRA and YSYEKL. CDR3 length equals 18 residues. The CDR3 protein is CASSQKGGVRATNEKLFF. CDR3 nucleotides: TGCGCCAGCAGCCAAAAAGGAGGGGTTAGAGCAACTAATGAAAAACTGTTTTTT.

This chain uses TRBV23-1 with TRBJ1-5; 11 bases fit TRBD1. TRBV23-1 is identified as an open reading frame with a role that is uncertain. V lost 3 bases to trimming and J lost 6 bases; unmatched junction nucleotides: 4. The CDR3 has 15 amino acids. The CDR3, as DNA: TGCGCCAGCAGTCATCGGACAGGGGGCGGTCAGCCCCAGCATTTT. Translating gives CASSHRTGGGQPQHF.